Listed here are 29 T cell receptor beta chains from one sample, sequenced in a study of shared clonotypes between healthy human individuals. The data were produced by immunoSEQ multiplex PCR, yet TCRdb's version contains in-frame clones alone and is incomplete. The table includes some 900,000 clones, around 80% detected once. Input material: memory CD4+ T cells sorted from blood. The subset here: CD45RA-negative fraction. These receptors all stem from a man between 18 and 29 years old in good health.

This clone has just one count. The chain uses TRBV18 and TRBJ1-5; D remains ambiguous. Trimming took 1 base from V and 0 from J, leaving 7 bases between them. This CDR3 has 15 residues. Germline V gives CDR1 KGHSH, CDR2 LQKENI. This chain's CDR3 is CASSPQGSSNQPQHF. CDR3 nucleotides: TGTGCCAGCTCACCACAGGGCAGTAGCAATCAGCCCCAGCATTTT.

Details on this clone: This may come from a read error, since a much larger clone is one base off. The same CDR3 can be traced to other DNA sequences in this sample. The rearrangement uses TRBV5-6 and TRBJ1-5; D is undetermined. This CDR3 is 13 amino acids long. Germline CDR1 and CDR2: SGHDT and YYEEEE. Trimming took 1 base from V and 4 from J, leaving 6 bases between them. The CDR3 nucleotides are TGTGCCAGCAGCTTGAGAGGGAATCAGCCCCAGCATTTT. This gives the protein CASSLRGNQPQHF.

This clone was seen only once. The chain links TRBV7-8 to TRBJ2-1, with 13 bases fitting TRBD2. The CDR3 spans 13 residues. From germline, CDR1 is SGHVS and CDR2 FQNEAQ. Unmatched junction bases numbered 2, after V lost 5 bases and J lost 10 bases. The CDR3 sequence: CASSPGLAGEQFF. Written as DNA, the CDR3 is TGTGCCAGCAGCCCGGGACTAGCGGGGGAGCAGTTCTTC.

The V call is TRBV6-5, the J call TRBJ2-7; 10 nucleotides match TRBD2. The V gene's germline CDR1 is MNHEY and CDR2 SVGAGI. CDR3 size: 16 residues. With V trimmed by 4 bases and J by 3 bases, 9 bases remained unmatched. The CDR3 sequence: CASSSSGRALSYEQYF. The DNA of the CDR3 is TGTGCCAGCAGTTCAAGCGGGAGGGCATTGAGCTACGAGCAGTACTTC.

The chain couples TRBV2 to TRBJ2-2; 7 bases map to TRBD1. This CDR3 has 13 residues. Trimming at V came to 6 bases and at J to 4 bases, leaving 2 bases not matched to a gene. Germline CDR1 is SNHLY and CDR2 is FYNNEI. CDR3 sequence reads: CASRGGLTGELFF. CDR3 DNA: TGTGCCAGCAGAGGGGGCCTCACCGGGGAGCTGTTTTTT.

In the case of this clone: This same CDR3 is encoded by further DNA sequences in the sample. This chain links TRBV28 with TRBJ2-7; D gene unclear. The CDR3 covers 12 residues. The germline CDR1 and CDR2 sequences are MDHEN and SYDVKM. V lost 3 bases and J lost 3, with 6 bases in between. The CDR3 sequence is CASSLVGYEQYF. As DNA, the CDR3 is TGTGCCAGCAGTTTGGTGGGCTACGAGCAGTACTTC. Combining the CDR3 with reference TRBV28 and TRBJ2-7 gives the whole variable domain DVKVTQSSRYLVKRTGEKVFLECVQDMDHENMFWYRQDPGLGLRLIYFSYDVKMKEKGDIPEGYSVSREKKERFSLILESASTNQTSMYLCASSLVGYEQYFGPGTRLTVT.

This clone was observed a handful of times. At the DNA level, this CDR3 is encoded by other sequences in the same sample as well. This chain uses TRBV2 with TRBJ2-5; TRBD1 aligns across 7 bases. Per the germline V gene, CDR1 is SNHLY and CDR2 is FYNNEI. V lost 4 bases, J lost 9 bases, and 8 bases stayed unmatched. The CDR3 is made up of 13 amino acids. CDR3 bases: TGTGCCAGCAGTGCTGGGACAGACTTGGCCCAGTACTTC. The encoded protein is CASSAGTDLAQYF.

The chain links TRBV11-2 to TRBJ1-1, with 8 bases aligning to TRBD1. Germline values: CDR1 SGHAT, CDR2 FQNNGV. The CDR3 contains 15 residues. V was pared by 5 bases and J by 5 bases, with 10 bases of the junction left unmatched. In DNA form, the CDR3 reads TGTGCCAGCAGCGCGCCTCAGGGGGCTCAGACTGAAGCTTTCTTT. Translating gives CASSAPQGAQTEAFF.

CDR3: CASSTTGQGYSNQPQHF. CDR3 nucleotide sequence: TGTGCCAGTAGTACCACGGGACAGGGTTATAGCAATCAGCCCCAGCATTTT. This chain joins TRBV19 and TRBJ1-5; 9 nucleotides agree with TRBD1. CDR1 LNHDA and CDR2 SQIVND come from the germline V gene (reference sequence). Trimming took 4 bases from V and 0 from J; bases not matched to a gene: 7. The CDR3 extends over 17 amino acids.

V usage is TRBV7-2 and J usage is TRBJ1-6; D call uncertain. This CDR3 region has 15 residues. V lost 6 bases and J 7 bases, leaving 16 bases between the germline ends. CDR1 SGHTA and CDR2 FQGNSA come from the germline V gene. DNA of the CDR3: TGTGCCAGCAGTCAAAATAGGGTCCCAAATTCACCCCTCCACTTT. Translated: CASSQNRVPNSPLHF.

Concerning this clone: One end of the junction varies from germline; a read error may be responsible. V and J are TRBV29-1 and TRBJ2-7, with TRBD2 matching 8 bases. Germline V gives CDR1 SQVTM, CDR2 ANQGSEA. The CDR3 is 13 residues long. CDR3 amino acids: CSVVSGSSHEQYF. The CDR3 DNA reads TGCAGCGTCGTGAGCGGGAGCTCCCACGAGCAGTACTTC.

The chain carries TRBV4-1 and TRBJ1-5; D not resolved. CDR1 and CDR2 from the germline V gene are MGHRA and YSYEKL. Trimming left V 3 bases short and J 9 bases short, with 9 bases between. CDR3 size: 12 residues. CDR3 sequence reads: CASSHSGGPQHF. The DNA for the CDR3 is TGCGCCAGCAGCCACTCCGGAGGGCCCCAGCATTTT.

The chain combines TRBV14 with TRBJ2-1; unclear D gene. The V end lost 3 bases, the J end lost 9 bases, and 15 bases lay between the germline ends. The CDR3 extends over 14 amino acids. Germline V gene lookup returns CDR1 SGHDN and CDR2 FVKESK. CDR3 in amino acids: CASSHWDLKAEQFF. The CDR3 nucleotides read TGTGCCAGCAGCCATTGGGATCTAAAGGCTGAGCAGTTCTTC.

The chain carries TRBV5-4 and TRBJ2-3; 7 nucleotides agree with TRBD1. Germline V gene lookup returns CDR1 SGHNT and CDR2 YYREEE (reference sequence). Unmatched junction bases numbered 8, after V lost 5 bases and J lost 2 bases. The length of the CDR3 is 15 residues. The CDR3 DNA reads TGTGCCAGCAGACCACAGGGGCCCTTCACAGATACGCAGTATTTT. This gives the protein CASRPQGPFTDTQYF.

This clone was observed many times. Other DNA sequences within the sample encode an identical CDR3. The chain recombines TRBV11-2 with TRBJ1-1; no reliable D call. Germline values: CDR1 SGHAT, CDR2 FQNNGV. The CDR3 length is 13 residues. Trimming took off 0 bases at V and 0 bases at J, with 2 bases between the two ends. CDR3 in DNA: TGTGCCAGCAGCTTAGACCTGAACACTGAAGCTTTCTTT. As protein: CASSLDLNTEAFF.

As regards this clone: Other DNA sequences in this specimen translate into the identical CDR3. V and J are TRBV5-1 and TRBJ2-5; D unresolved. The germline CDR1 and CDR2 sequences are SGHRS and YFSETQ. V shed 7 bases and J shed 2 bases, with 6 bases lying between them. The CDR3 is made up of 11 amino acids. CDR3 nucleotides: TGCGCCAGCTCTGGGCAAGAGACCCAGTACTTC. The encoded protein is CASSGQETQYF.

This chain connects TRBV5-1 to TRBJ2-7, with D perhaps being TRBD1 or TRBD2 (5 bases each). This CDR3 region has 18 residues. Per germline, CDR1 SGHRS and CDR2 YFSETQ. Trimming took 0 bases from V and 2 from J, leaving 21 bases between them. CDR3: CASSLATGGWGTAYEQYF. DNA of the CDR3: TGCGCCAGCAGCTTGGCCACTGGGGGATGGGGAACTGCCTACGAGCAGTACTTC. Full variable domain (remainder filled in from reference TRBV5-1 and TRBJ2-7): KAGVTQTPRYLIKTRGQQVTLSCSPISGHRSVSWYQQTPGQGLQFLFEYFSETQRNKGNFPGRFSGRQFSNSRSEMNVSTLELGDSALYLCASSLATGGWGTAYEQYFGPGTRLTVT.

This chain joins TRBV7-2 and TRBJ1-6; perhaps TRBD1 as D (6 bases). The length of the CDR3 is 16 residues. Germline V gene data show CDR1 as SGHTA and CDR2 as FQGNSA. V lost 6 bases and J lost 6, with 18 bases in between. This CDR3 reads CASRDQGGSGNSPLHF. The CDR3 region has the DNA TGTGCCAGCAGAGACCAAGGGGGATCGGGTAATTCACCCCTCCACTTT.

The chain links TRBV28 to TRBJ2-5, with a possible D match to TRBD1 (5 bases). CDR3 length: 13 amino acids. The V end lost 1 base, the J end lost 7 bases, and 10 bases lay between the germline ends. Germline CDR1 MDHEN, CDR2 SYDVKM. Written as DNA, the CDR3 is TGTGCCAGCAGTTTATACAGGTTCGGGACCCAGTACTTC. Translation: CASSLYRFGTQYF.

This CDR3 reads CASSNKRALRYEQYF. The CDR3 DNA reads TGTGCCAGCAGCAATAAGCGGGCCCTTCGCTACGAGCAGTACTTC. The chain uses TRBV5-4 and TRBJ2-7; the D gene is possibly TRBD2 (6 bases). CDR3 length equals 15 residues. Trimming took 4 bases from V and 3 from J, leaving 17 bases between them. Germline V lookup: CDR1 SGHNT, CDR2 YYREEE (reference sequence).

The J gene is TRBJ2-7, the V gene TRBV7-6; tentatively, D is TRBD2 (6 bases). Trimming removed 3 bases from V and 1 base from J, with 10 bases in between. The germline V gene encodes CDR1 SGHVS and CDR2 FNYEAQ. This CDR3 contains 14 residues. The CDR3 spells CASSFGTGSYEQYF. CDR3 sequence (DNA): TGTGCCAGCAGCTTTGGGACTGGATCCTACGAGCAGTACTTC.

The rearrangement uses TRBV4-3 and TRBJ1-2; the D is unclear. V lost 0 bases and J 4 bases, leaving 12 bases between the germline ends. The CDR3 is made up of 15 amino acids. Germline-derived CDR1 and CDR2 are LGHNA and YSLEER. This CDR3 is CASSQELRAAYGYTF. The CDR3 DNA follows: TGCGCCAGCAGCCAAGAATTAAGGGCAGCCTATGGCTACACCTTC.

This chain uses TRBV18 with TRBJ2-7; perhaps TRBD1 as D (6 bases). V lost 3 bases, J lost 2 bases, and 14 bases lay in between. The CDR3 has 15 residues. Germline V gene sequence: CDR1 KGHSH, CDR2 LQKENI. CDR3 amino acids: CASSPVKDRPYEQYF. In nucleotides, the CDR3 is TGTGCCAGCTCACCGGTAAAGGACAGACCCTACGAGCAGTACTTC. Complete variable domain (other parts from reference TRBV18 and TRBJ2-7): NAGVMQNPRHLVRRRGQEARLRCSPMKGHSHVYWYRQLPEEGLKFMVYLQKENIIDESGMPKERFSAEFPKEGPSILRIQQVVRGDSAAYFCASSPVKDRPYEQYFGPGTRLTVT.

This rearrangement joins TRBV11-2 to TRBJ2-7; 9 nucleotides line up with TRBD2. This CDR3 comprises 15 residues. The germline V gene encodes CDR1 SGHAT and CDR2 FQNNGV. The ends lost 4 bases at V and 1 base at J; junction bases unmatched: 5. As DNA, the CDR3 is TGTGCCAGCAGCTGGGGTAGCGGGAGTTCCTACGAGCAGTACTTC. Protein product: CASSWGSGSSYEQYF.

V gene TRBV28 combines with J gene TRBJ2-7, with D uncertain. With 4 bases removed from V and 3 bases from J, the gap between germline ends came to 16 bases. CDR3 length equals 15 residues. Germline CDR1 reads MDHEN; CDR2 reads SYDVKM. The chain's CDR3 is CASSSLTWTSYEQYF. In DNA, the CDR3 is TGTGCCAGCAGTTCCCTTACCTGGACGAGCTACGAGCAGTACTTC.

The rearrangement links TRBV7-9 to TRBJ2-7; D is perhaps TRBD2 (5 bases). Germline-derived CDR1 and CDR2 are SEHNR and FQNEAQ (reference sequence). The CDR3 is 15 residues long. The germline V and J ends were trimmed by 1 base and 5 bases, with 15 bases remaining between them. This CDR3 is CASSLGPQRFDEQYF. DNA for the CDR3: TGTGCCAGCAGCTTAGGCCCCCAGCGGTTCGACGAGCAGTACTTC.

The V gene is TRBV29-1, the J gene TRBJ1-1, with a possible D match to TRBD1 (5 bases). This CDR3 region has 13 residues. Deletions cut 4 bases from V and 4 bases from J, with 13 bases between. Germline CDR1 is SQVTM and CDR2 is ANQGSEA. CDR3 residues: CSVGTLGGTEAFF. CDR3 DNA: TGCAGCGTTGGAACCCTCGGGGGCACTGAAGCTTTCTTT.

This clone was recorded a few times. The V gene is TRBV11-2, the J gene TRBJ1-1; TRBD1 aligns across 7 bases. The germline gives CDR1 SGHAT, CDR2 FQNNGV. The CDR3 has 15 amino acids. The V gene end was trimmed by 2 bases and the J gene end by 0 bases; junction bases not matched to a gene: 3. In DNA form, the CDR3 reads TGTGCCAGCAGCTTACAGGGGGGGATGAACACTGAAGCTTTCTTT. Protein: CASSLQGGMNTEAFF.

The rearrangement joins TRBV5-1 to TRBJ2-2; D may be TRBD2 (5 bases). Trimming took 3 bases from V and 6 from J, leaving 12 bases between them. The CDR3 extends over 14 amino acids. Germline loops: CDR1 SGHRS, CDR2 YFSETQ. CDR3 coding DNA: TGCGCCAGCAGCTCGGCTAGCACCCCCGGGGAGCTGTTTTTT. Protein sequence: CASSSASTPGELFF.